This T cell receptor beta chain comes out of a study of CD8+CD57+ T cells in acquired aplastic anemia. Genomic DNA was employed as the template in profiling TCR beta VDJ and CDR3. TCRdb reprocessed the reads with MiXCR, giving one entry per CDR3 protein. The data contain about 180,000 distinct CDR3 sequences, less than 55% of them seen just once; the ten biggest clones take up under 3%. This clonotype was seen repeatedly, ten times or more. Germline V CDR1 and CDR2: SGHDN, FVKESK. The CDR3 runs to 14 residues. Germline trimming cut 5 bases from V and 3 bases from J; bases unmatched to any gene: 4. This chain links TRBV14 with TRBJ2-7; 10 positions agree with TRBD2. This TCR came from a human donor in good health. Sequences were obtained from sorted CD4+, CD8+, or CD8+CD57+ T cells (not recorded which) from PBMCs. This chain's CDR3 is CASSVSSGSYEQYF. For the CDR3, the DNA is TGTGCCAGCAGCGTTTCTAGCGGGAGCTACGAGCAGTACTTC.